Sequencing of this TCR beta chain was carried out in a study of blood T cell repertoires in COVID-19. Study-level information: COVID-19 samples, acute and convalescent, were from the United States, Italy and Spain.

The CDR3 covers 13 residues. CDR1 WNHNN and CDR2 SYGVQD come from the germline V gene (reference sequence). Trimming took 4 bases from V and 3 from J, leaving 9 bases between them. How the authors handled the data: Nucleated cell number was recorded as an estimate derived from reference gene primer amplification. Using immunoSEQ multiplex PCR, the repertoire was profiled, and TCRdb retains in-frame clones only, with some absent. V, J and clone size derive from that table, while D and trimming were established from the DNA sequence. The sample lists roughly 250,000 clones, around 86% occurring once. V usage is TRBV10-1 and J usage is TRBJ1-1; D remains ambiguous. This receptor was obtained from a woman aged 55-69 years with active or convalescent COVID-19. Input material: peripheral blood. The CDR3 protein is CASSVDTYTEAFF. The CDR3 DNA is TGCGCCAGCAGTGTTGACACCTACACTGAAGCTTTCTTT.